Shown below are 20 T cell receptor beta chains from a single sample sequenced in a study of radiotherapy plus CTLA-4 blockade in lung cancer. Using immunoSEQ multiplex PCR, the repertoire was profiled, and TCRdb retains in-frame clones only, with some absent. The sample yields roughly 62,000 clones, approximately 80% seen once. This material consisted of peripheral blood, taken from a patient treated with radiotherapy plus ipilimumab. Source of these receptors: a human donor with non-small cell lung cancer who had a complete response to radiotherapy plus ipilimumab.

The chain recombines TRBV6-1 with TRBJ2-7; 7 bases map to TRBD2. The CDR3 consists of 15 residues. The trim removed 4 bases at V and 3 bases at J, leaving 9 bases unmatched. The germline V gene has CDR1 MNHNS and CDR2 SASEGT. The DNA of the CDR3 is TGTGCCAGCAGTGTCATAAGCGGGACGAGCTACGAGCAGTACTTC. Its translation is CASSVISGTSYEQYF.

The DNA for the CDR3 is TGTGCCAGCAGTCCCCGCCCGTACCCACCTGGGGCCAACGTCCTGACTTTC. Translated: CASSPRPYPPGANVLTF. The chain combines TRBV27 with TRBJ2-6, with unresolved D. Trimming pared 5 bases from V and 2 bases from J, leaving 16 bases between. The CDR3 sequence is 17 residues long. CDR1 is MNHEY, CDR2 SMNVEV, per germline (reference sequence).

The chain recombines TRBV6-1 with TRBJ2-5; TRBD2 matches 8 bases. The length of the CDR3 is 15 residues. V was clipped by 6 bases and J by 2 bases; unmatched bases: 8. The germline V gene encodes CDR1 MNHNS and CDR2 SASEGT. CDR3 residues: CASRISGGRQETQYF. CDR3 coding DNA: TGTGCCAGCAGGATAAGCGGGGGTAGACAAGAGACCCAGTACTTC.

The J gene is TRBJ2-1, the V gene TRBV19, with a weak D call TRBD1 (6 bases). CDR3 size: 16 residues. Trimming stripped 4 bases from V and 9 bases from J, with 22 bases between. CDR1 is LNHDA and CDR2 is SQIVND in the germline V gene (reference sequence). The DNA for the CDR3 is TGTGCCAGTAGTAAGGGTCTTAGGACAGCCGTAGGTGAGCAGTTCTTC. This gives the protein CASSKGLRTAVGEQFF.

The rearrangement joins TRBV2 to TRBJ2-3, with 7 positions matching TRBD1. CDR1 and CDR2 from the germline V gene are SNHLY and FYNNEI. With V trimmed by 5 bases and J by 1 base, 3 bases remained unmatched. The length of the CDR3 is 14 residues. CDR3 in DNA: TGTGCCAGCAGTAACAGGGGCGGCACAGATACGCAGTATTTT. This gives the protein CASSNRGGTDTQYF.

V is TRBV29-1 and J is TRBJ2-3; either TRBD1 or TRBD2 may fit D (5 bases each). The CDR3 loop spans 14 amino acids. CDR1 and CDR2 from the germline V gene are SQVTM and ANQGSEA. The V end was cut by 5 bases, the J end by 1 base, with 13 bases between. This chain's CDR3 is CSVPGAPGTDTQYF. In DNA form, the CDR3 reads TGCAGCGTTCCCGGGGCCCCCGGCACAGATACGCAGTATTTT.

The V call is TRBV28, the J call TRBJ1-5, with D possibly matching TRBD1 (5 bases). Germline V gene data show CDR1 as MDHEN and CDR2 as SYDVKM. There are 15 residues in the CDR3. V was pared by 4 bases and J by 6 bases, with 16 bases between. CDR3 DNA sequence: TGTGCCAGCAGTTCCCCCGCGGTAGGGACTCAGCCCCAGCATTTT. Its translation is CASSSPAVGTQPQHF.

The J gene is TRBJ2-7, the V gene TRBV9, with 9 bases that match TRBD1. The V gene's germline CDR1 is SGDLS and CDR2 YYNGEE. V was pared by 4 bases and J by 4 bases, with 12 bases of the junction left unmatched. The CDR3 totals 16 residues. CDR3 sequence (DNA): TGTGCCAGCAGCTTGAGGACAGGGGACTACTCTTACGAGCAGTACTTC. Its protein product is CASSLRTGDYSYEQYF.

This clone was observed a few times. This chain uses TRBV7-2 with TRBJ2-1, with TRBD2 matching over 8 bases. Trimming took 4 bases from V and 5 from J; bases not matched to a gene: 7. The germline V gene has CDR1 SGHTA and CDR2 FQGNSA. There are 15 residues in the CDR3. CDR3 sequence reads: CASSSTSALNNEQFF. The CDR3 DNA reads TGTGCCAGCAGCTCGACTAGCGCCTTAAACAATGAGCAGTTCTTC.

This clone showed up just a few times. The chain employs TRBV28 and TRBJ2-6; 7 nucleotides match TRBD1. J was trimmed by 0 bases and V by 6 bases; bases with no gene match: 2. From germline, CDR1 is MDHEN and CDR2 SYDVKM. The CDR3 is made up of 15 amino acids. The DNA of the CDR3 is TGTGCCAGCAGCCGGGACAGCTCTGGGGCCAACGTCCTGACTTTC. Translation: CASSRDSSGANVLTF.

There are a few counts of this clone. The genes are TRBV18 and TRBJ1-5; 10 bases fit TRBD1. The CDR3 consists of 14 residues. The junction had 0 bases not matched to a gene; V was cut back by 3 bases and J by 4 bases. Germline CDR1 is KGHSH and CDR2 is LQKENI. The CDR3: CASSPGQGNQPQHF. CDR3 sequence (DNA): TGTGCCAGCTCACCGGGACAGGGGAATCAGCCCCAGCATTTT.

The V and J genes are TRBV6-4 and TRBJ2-2; D might be TRBD1 or TRBD2, each matching 5 bases. The V and J ends lost 3 bases and 8 bases respectively, with 10 bases between them. The CDR3 consists of 13 residues. Germline CDR1 reads MRHNA; CDR2 reads SNTAGT. CDR3 bases: TGTGCCAGCAGTGAGGAGAGGGGTGGGGAGCTGTTTTTT. It codes for CASSEERGGELFF.

The J gene is TRBJ2-7, the V gene TRBV6-5; D is uncertain. CDR3 size: 13 residues. Trimming left V 6 bases short and J 4 bases short, with 13 bases between. Germline assignment: CDR1 MNHEY and CDR2 SVGAGI. The CDR3 is CASRRSNIYEQYF. The CDR3 DNA sequence: TGTGCCAGCAGAAGGAGTAACATTTACGAGCAGTACTTC.

The chain joins TRBV11-3 to TRBJ1-1; possible D gene TRBD1, 6 bases. The germline V gene has CDR1 SGHNT and CDR2 YENEEA. The CDR3 consists of 14 residues. The V gene lost 5 bases and the J gene lost 1 base, with 11 bases spanning the gap. The CDR3 sequence is CASSTTGRNTEAFF. The CDR3 nucleotides read TGTGCCAGCAGCACTACAGGGAGGAACACTGAAGCTTTCTTT.

V is TRBV5-6 and J is TRBJ2-5; a weak D match, TRBD1 (5 bases). The J call may be in error: the DNA end matches TRBJ2-7 better. Germline CDR1 reads SGHDT; CDR2 reads YYEEEE. The CDR3 sequence is 14 residues long. Here the CDR3 reads CASSLAGLSYEQYF. The CDR3 bases are TGTGCCAGCAGCTTGGCAGGGCTCTCCTACGAGCAGTACTTC.

This clone was detected only a few times. This chain joins TRBV12-1 and TRBJ1-5. TRBV12-1 is assigned pseudogene status. CDR3 length: 15 amino acids. The CDR3 region is CASSFRGRMGQPQHF. The DNA for the CDR3 is TGTGCCAGCAGCTTTCGTGGTAGGATGGGTCAGCCCCAGCATTTT.

This clone occurred a few times. The chain links TRBV11-2 to TRBJ1-3, with D unresolved. The ends were cut back, 5 bases at V and 0 bases at J, with 5 bases in the middle. The CDR3 loop spans 13 amino acids. Germline CDR1 reads SGHAT; CDR2 reads FQNNGV. The CDR3 nucleotides are TGTGCCAGCAGCGCGATCTCTGGAAACACCATATATTTT. Protein sequence: CASSAISGNTIYF.

This clone was recorded once. The chain is built from TRBV5-4 and TRBJ2-1; 8 bases are shared with TRBD1. Germline V gene lookup returns CDR1 SGHNT and CDR2 YYREEE (reference sequence). V shed 3 bases and J 1 base; nucleotides not matched to a gene: 6. The CDR3 spans 16 residues. The CDR3 DNA is TGTGCCAGCAGCTCACCCGACAGGGGTTCCTACAATGAGCAGTTCTTC. It codes for CASSSPDRGSYNEQFF.

The V and J genes are TRBV19 and TRBJ1-2, with a possible D match to TRBD1 (5 bases). The CDR3 sequence is 11 residues long. V dropped 9 bases and J dropped 5 bases, with 10 bases sitting between them. The germline V gene has CDR1 LNHDA and CDR2 SQIVND (reference sequence). CDR3 residues: CASQEGYGYTF. In DNA, the CDR3 is TGTGCCAGCCAAGAGGGGTATGGCTACACCTTC.

This clone was counted a few times. The genes are TRBV5-1 and TRBJ2-2, with no clear D. V was clipped by 4 bases and J by 3 bases, with 13 bases between them. The CDR3 sequence is 15 residues long. The V gene's germline CDR1 is SGHRS and CDR2 YFSETQ. The CDR3, as DNA: TGCGCCAGCAGCCCCCGTAGGGTTGACACCGGGGAGCTGTTTTTT. Its translation is CASSPRRVDTGELFF.